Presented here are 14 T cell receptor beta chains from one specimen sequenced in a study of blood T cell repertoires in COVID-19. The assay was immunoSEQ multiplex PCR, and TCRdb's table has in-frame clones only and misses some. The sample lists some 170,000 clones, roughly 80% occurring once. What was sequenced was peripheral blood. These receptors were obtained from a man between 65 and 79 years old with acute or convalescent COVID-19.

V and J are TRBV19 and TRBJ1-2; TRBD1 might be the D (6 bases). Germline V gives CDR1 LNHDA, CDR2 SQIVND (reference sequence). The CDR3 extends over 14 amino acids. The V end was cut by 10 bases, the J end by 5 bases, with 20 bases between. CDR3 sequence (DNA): TGTGCCACCCATCCTCAGGGACAAACTTATGGCTACACCTTC. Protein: CATHPQGQTYGYTF.

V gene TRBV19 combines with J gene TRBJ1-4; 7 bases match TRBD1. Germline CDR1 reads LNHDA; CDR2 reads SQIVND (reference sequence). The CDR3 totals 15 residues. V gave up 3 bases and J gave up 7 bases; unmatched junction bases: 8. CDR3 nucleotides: TGTGCCAGTAGTATCCTAGCACAGGGGAGTGAAAAACTGTTTTTT. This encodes CASSILAQGSEKLFF.

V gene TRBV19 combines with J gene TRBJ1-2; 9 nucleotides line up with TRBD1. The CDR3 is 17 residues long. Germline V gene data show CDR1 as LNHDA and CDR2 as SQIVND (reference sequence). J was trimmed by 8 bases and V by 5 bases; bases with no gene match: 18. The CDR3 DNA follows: TGTGCCAGTAGTCCTGTTACAGGGGGCGGCCCAAAAGGAGGCTACACCTTC. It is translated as CASSPVTGGGPKGGYTF.

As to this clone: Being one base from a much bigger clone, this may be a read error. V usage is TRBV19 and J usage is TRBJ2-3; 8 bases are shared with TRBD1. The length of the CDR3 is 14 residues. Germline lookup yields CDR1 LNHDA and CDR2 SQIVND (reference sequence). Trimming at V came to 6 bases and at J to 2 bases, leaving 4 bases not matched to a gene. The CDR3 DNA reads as TGTGCCAGTAGACCGACAGGGGACACAGATACGCAGTATTTT. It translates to CASRPTGDTDTQYF.

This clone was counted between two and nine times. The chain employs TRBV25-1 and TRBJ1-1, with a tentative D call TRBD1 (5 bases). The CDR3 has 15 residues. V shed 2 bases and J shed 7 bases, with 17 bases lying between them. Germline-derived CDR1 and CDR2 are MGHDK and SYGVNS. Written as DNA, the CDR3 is TGTGCCAGCAGTGAACAAGGGGCCCGAGTTGGTGAAGCTTTCTTT. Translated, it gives CASSEQGARVGEAFF.

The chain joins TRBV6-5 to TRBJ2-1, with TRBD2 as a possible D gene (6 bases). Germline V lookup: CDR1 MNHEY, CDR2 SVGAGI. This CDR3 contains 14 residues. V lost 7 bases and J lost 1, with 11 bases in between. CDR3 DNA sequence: TGTGCCAGCAAGGCTCGGGGGTCCTACAATGAGCAGTTCTTC. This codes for CASKARGSYNEQFF.

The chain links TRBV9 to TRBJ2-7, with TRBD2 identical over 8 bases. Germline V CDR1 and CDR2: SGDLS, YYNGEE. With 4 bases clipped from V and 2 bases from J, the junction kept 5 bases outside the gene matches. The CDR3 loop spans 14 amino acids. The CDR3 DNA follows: TGTGCCAGCAGCCCTCAACTAGCGGCCTACGAGCAGTACTTC. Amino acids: CASSPQLAAYEQYF.

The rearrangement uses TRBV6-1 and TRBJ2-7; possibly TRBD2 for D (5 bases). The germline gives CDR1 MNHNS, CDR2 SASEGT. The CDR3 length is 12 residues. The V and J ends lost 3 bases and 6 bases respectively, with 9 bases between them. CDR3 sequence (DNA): TGTGCCAGCAGTGAGAGGGATTTCGAGCAGTACTTC. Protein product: CASSERDFEQYF.

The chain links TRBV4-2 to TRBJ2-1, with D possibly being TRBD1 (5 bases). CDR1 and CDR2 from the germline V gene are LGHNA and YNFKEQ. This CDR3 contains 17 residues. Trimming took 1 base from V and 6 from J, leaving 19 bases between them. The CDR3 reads CASSQGGGQGGRNEQFF. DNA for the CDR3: TGTGCCAGCAGCCAAGGCGGTGGCCAGGGCGGTCGCAATGAGCAGTTCTTC.

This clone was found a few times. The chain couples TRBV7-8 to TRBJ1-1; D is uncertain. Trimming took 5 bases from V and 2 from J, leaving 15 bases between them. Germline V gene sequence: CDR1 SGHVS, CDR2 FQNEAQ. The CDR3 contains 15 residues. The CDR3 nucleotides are TGTGCCAGCAGCGATAGGAGGGTGAGCAACACTGAAGCTTTCTTT. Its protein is CASSDRRVSNTEAFF.

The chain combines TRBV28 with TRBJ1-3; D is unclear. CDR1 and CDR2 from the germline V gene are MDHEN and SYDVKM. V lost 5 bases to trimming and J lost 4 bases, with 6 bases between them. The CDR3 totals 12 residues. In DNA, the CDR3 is TGTGCCAGCAGTAAACAGGGAAACACCATATATTTT. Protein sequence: CASSKQGNTIYF. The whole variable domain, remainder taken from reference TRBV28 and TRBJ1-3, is DVKVTQSSRYLVKRTGEKVFLECVQDMDHENMFWYRQDPGLGLRLIYFSYDVKMKEKGDIPEGYSVSREKKERFSLILESASTNQTSMYLCASSKQGNTIYFGEGSWLTVV.

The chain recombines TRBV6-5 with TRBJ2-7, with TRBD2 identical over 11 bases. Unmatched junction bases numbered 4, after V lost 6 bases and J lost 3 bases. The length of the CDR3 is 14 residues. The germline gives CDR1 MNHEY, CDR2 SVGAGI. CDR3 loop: CASRILAGDYEQYF. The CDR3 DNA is TGTGCCAGCAGGATACTAGCGGGAGACTACGAGCAGTACTTC.

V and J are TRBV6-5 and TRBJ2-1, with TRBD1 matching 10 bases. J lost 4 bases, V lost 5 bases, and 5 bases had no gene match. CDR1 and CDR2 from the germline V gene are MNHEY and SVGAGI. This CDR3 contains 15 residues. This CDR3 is CASSLDRGVYNEQFF. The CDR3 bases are TGTGCCAGCAGTCTGGACAGGGGGGTTTACAATGAGCAGTTCTTC.

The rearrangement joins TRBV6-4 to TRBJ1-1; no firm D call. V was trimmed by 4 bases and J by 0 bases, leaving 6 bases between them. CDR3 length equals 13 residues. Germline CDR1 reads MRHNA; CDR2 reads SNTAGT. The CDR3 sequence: CASSVRLNTEAFF. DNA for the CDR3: TGTGCCAGCAGTGTCCGGTTGAACACTGAAGCTTTCTTT.